This T cell receptor beta chain was observed in a study of blood T cell repertoires in COVID-19. Study-wide background: There were acute and convalescent COVID-19 samples, and they came from the United States, Italy and Spain. T cells, B-cell-depleted T cells, or PBMCs supplied cDNA or gDNA.

With 5 bases removed from V and 2 bases from J, the gap between germline ends came to 14 bases. Germline V gene lookup returns CDR1 PRHDT and CDR2 FYEKMQ (reference sequence). The CDR3 runs 15 residues. In the source study's methods: Amplifying reference gene primers gave estimates of nucleated cell counts. Clones were sequenced by immunoSEQ multiplex PCR, and TCRdb holds only the in-frame ones, with some missing. Clone size and V and J calls were adopted from that table, with D and trimming inferred from the DNA. The sample holds over 200,000 clones; 70% to 90% are singletons and the top ten take just over 3%.

The specimen sequenced was peripheral blood. The TCR originated in a woman aged 30 to 39 who had recovered from COVID-19. The chain links TRBV13 to TRBJ2-3; TRBD2 is a possible D gene (6 bases). In nucleotides, the CDR3 is TGTGCCAGCAGCCCTCTCGGGGGAGACACAGATACGCAGTATTTT. Translation: CASSPLGGDTDTQYF.